One sample yielded the 19 T cell receptor beta chains listed below, sequenced in a study of long-term antiretroviral therapy in people with HIV. Assay version v3.0 of immunoSEQ was used, and it was run at survey level. Sequencing used immunoSEQ multiplex PCR; TCRdb keeps in-frame clones, though not all of them. The table lists about 30,000 clones, about 88% of them singletons. Specimen: unsorted PBMCs, collected 2.8 years before starting antiretroviral therapy. Receptors were obtained from a woman in her 30s with HIV.

This sequence joins TRBV2 and TRBJ1-1, with a possible D match to TRBD1 (6 bases). Trimming cost V 2 bases and J 5 bases, with 27 bases left between them. The CDR3 has 19 amino acids. Germline V gene data show CDR1 as SNHLY and CDR2 as FYNNEI. Written as DNA, the CDR3 is TGTGCCAGCAGTGAACGTCTTGCCACAGGGTCCTTCGGATTGACTGAAGCTTTCTTT. Translating gives CASSERLATGSFGLTEAFF.

This chain uses TRBV10-3 with TRBJ1-6, with D unclear. Trimming shortened V by 4 bases and J by 2 bases, and 6 bases separated the two germline ends. Germline V gives CDR1 ENHRY, CDR2 SYGVKD. This CDR3 has 14 amino acids. As DNA, the CDR3 is TGTGCCATCAGTGCTGATACCTATAATTCACCCCTCCACTTT. This gives the protein CAISADTYNSPLHF.

The V call is TRBV5-1, the J call TRBJ2-3; perhaps TRBD1 as D (6 bases). This CDR3 comprises 16 residues. CDR1 SGHRS and CDR2 YFSETQ come from the germline V gene. V gave up 4 bases and J gave up 1 base, with 16 bases separating them. The CDR3 loop is CASSPPQGRGTDTQYF. DNA for the CDR3: TGCGCCAGCAGCCCCCCTCAGGGGCGAGGCACAGATACGCAGTATTTT.

The V and J genes are TRBV15 and TRBJ1-2; D may be TRBD1 (5 bases). The length of the CDR3 is 14 residues. Germline CDR1 reads LNHNV; CDR2 reads YYDKDF (reference sequence). V was trimmed by 1 base and J by 6 bases, leaving 12 bases between them. CDR3: CATSRVRQGHGYTF. The CDR3 bases are TGTGCCACCAGCAGAGTCCGCCAGGGCCATGGCTACACCTTC.

This clone has just one count. This chain connects TRBV5-1 to TRBJ2-3, with TRBD2 identical over 9 bases. CDR3 size: 14 residues. In germline, CDR1 is SGHRS, CDR2 YFSETQ. The junction had 9 bases not matched to a gene; V was cut back by 7 bases and J by 6 bases. CDR3 nucleotides: TGCGCCAGCCGCCAGGAGGCGGGGGGGGATACGCAGTATTTT. Its translation is CASRQEAGGDTQYF.

This chain links TRBV6-1 with TRBJ2-3; the D gene is possibly TRBD2 (6 bases). This CDR3 region has 17 residues. Trimming removed 3 bases at V and 2 bases at J, with 18 bases between. Germline V gene data show CDR1 as MNHNS and CDR2 as SASEGT. The CDR3 is CASSDVPGGEITDTQYF. CDR3 nucleotides: TGTGCCAGCAGTGATGTCCCCGGCGGGGAAATCACAGATACGCAGTATTTT.

CDR3 DNA sequence: TGTGCCAGCACAGGACAGGGGGCCACTGAAGCTTTCTTT. Translated, it gives CASTGQGATEAFF. The chain recombines TRBV7-2 with TRBJ1-1; 11 bases align to TRBD1. This CDR3 is built from 13 residues. The V gene end was trimmed by 7 bases and the J gene end by 4 bases; junction bases not matched to a gene: 2. Germline CDR1 reads SGHTA; CDR2 reads FQGNSA. Full variable domain (missing parts from reference TRBV7-2 and TRBJ1-1): GAGVSQSPSNKVTEKGKDVELRCDPISGHTALYWYRQSLGQGLEFLIYFQGNSAPDKSGLPSDRFSAERTGGSVSTLTIQRTQQEDSAVYLCASTGQGATEAFFGQGTRLTVV.

The V call is TRBV4-2, the J call TRBJ2-2; 8 bases fit TRBD2. Looked up from germline, CDR1 is LGHNA and CDR2 is YNFKEQ. J was trimmed by 8 bases and V by 0 bases; bases with no gene match: 5. The CDR3 is 15 residues long. CDR3 sequence: CASSQDQRGRGELFF. In DNA, the CDR3 is TGTGCCAGCAGCCAAGATCAGCGGGGGCGAGGGGAGCTGTTTTTT.

The rearrangement links TRBV19 to TRBJ1-6; maybe TRBD1 (5 bases). The CDR3 runs to 15 residues. V shed 6 bases and J shed 9 bases, with 18 bases lying between them. Germline loops: CDR1 LNHDA, CDR2 SQIVND (reference sequence). CDR3 in amino acids: CASSRREGITSPLHF. The CDR3 nucleotides are TGTGCCAGTAGCCGCAGGGAAGGTATAACTTCACCCCTCCACTTT.

V gene TRBV21-1 combines with J gene TRBJ2-7; no DNA check was done on the table's D call, TRBD2. TRBV21-1 is deemed a pseudogene. The CDR3 runs 16 residues. CDR3 loop: CASIGGASGGTYEQYV. The CDR3 nucleotides are TGTGCCAGCATCGGCGGGGCCAGCGGGGGAACCTACGAGCAGTACGTC.

The chain links TRBV5-1 to TRBJ1-1, with D possibly matching TRBD1 (6 bases). The CDR3 length is 14 residues. Germline V gene sequence: CDR1 SGHRS, CDR2 YFSETQ. V lost 2 bases, J lost 3 bases, and 11 bases lay in between. Here the CDR3 DNA reads TGCGCCAGCAGCTTATCACAGGGCGACACTGAAGCTTTCTTT. Encoded protein: CASSLSQGDTEAFF.

The chain joins TRBV29-1 to TRBJ1-2; a weak D match, TRBD1 (5 bases). The CDR3 is 15 residues long. The ends were cut back, 4 bases at V and 3 bases at J, with 18 bases in the middle. CDR1 and CDR2 (germline): SQVTM, ANQGSEA. The CDR3 loop reads CSVGGGLGKDYGYTF. The CDR3 DNA follows: TGCAGCGTTGGTGGGGGACTGGGGAAGGACTATGGCTACACCTTC. The variable domain in full, with the rest retrieved from reference TRBV29-1 and TRBJ1-2, is SAVISQKPSRDICQRGTSLTIQCQVDSQVTMMFWYRQQPGQSLTLIATANQGSEATYESGFVIDKFPISRPNLTFSTLTVSNMSPEDSSIYLCSVGGGLGKDYGYTFGSGTRLTVV.

This chain links TRBV4-1 with TRBJ1-1; D is uncertain. Trimming left V 2 bases short and J 3 bases short, with 19 bases between. The CDR3 is 17 amino acids. Germline CDR1 is MGHRA and CDR2 is YSYEKL. Here the CDR3 DNA reads TGCGCCAGCAGCCAACCCTGGACGCTCCCCGGGGACACTGAAGCTTTCTTT. Translating it yields CASSQPWTLPGDTEAFF.

This chain joins TRBV10-3 and TRBJ1-2; possible D gene TRBD1, 6 bases. The CDR3 is 13 amino acids. Trimming cost V 8 bases and J 4 bases, with 14 bases left between them. Germline V gene lookup returns CDR1 ENHRY and CDR2 SYGVKD. The CDR3 reads CAIEGQGTYGYTF. The DNA for the CDR3 is TGTGCCATCGAAGGGCAGGGGACCTATGGCTACACCTTC.

CDR3: CATSSLMTDMNTEAFF. CDR3 nucleotide sequence: TGTGCCACCAGCAGCCTCATGACGGATATGAACACTGAAGCTTTCTTT. The chain recombines TRBV15 with TRBJ1-1; D is undetermined. The CDR3 is 16 amino acids. Trimming took off 3 bases at V and 0 bases at J, with 14 bases between the two ends. CDR1 is LNHNV, CDR2 YYDKDF, per germline (reference sequence).

A single count supports this clone. The chain couples TRBV6-1 to TRBJ1-6; no definite D call. Germline loops: CDR1 MNHNS, CDR2 SASEGT. The CDR3 has 13 residues. Trimming removed 3 bases from V and 3 bases from J, with 3 bases in between. The CDR3 DNA reads TGTGCCAGCAGTGAGGGCTATAATTCACCCCTCCACTTT. Its translation is CASSEGYNSPLHF.

This chain connects TRBV27 to TRBJ2-2, with 12 bases fitting TRBD2. After removal of 5 bases from V and 14 bases from J, the junction contained 15 bases not matched to a gene. Germline lookup yields CDR1 MNHEY and CDR2 SMNVEV (reference sequence). This CDR3 has 16 residues. The CDR3 loop is CASSLRLAGDVNGLFF. CDR3 in DNA: TGTGCCAGCAGTCTCCGACTAGCGGGGGATGTTAATGGCCTGTTTTTT.

The table lists this clone with a count of one. The chain recombines TRBV7-9 with TRBJ2-2, with 7 bases that match TRBD1. The germline V gene encodes CDR1 SEHNR and CDR2 FQNEAQ (reference sequence). V trimming: 0 bases; J trimming: 1 base; junction bases outside the gene matches: 2. The CDR3 covers 16 residues. DNA for the CDR3: TGTGCCAGCAGCTTAGCGTGGACAGGGAACACCGGGGAGCTGTTTTTT. It encodes CASSLAWTGNTGELFF. Supplemented by reference TRBV7-9 and TRBJ2-2, the full variable domain reads DTGVSQNPRHKITKRGQNVTFRCDPISEHNRLYWYRQTLGQGPEFLTYFQNEAQLEKSRLLSDRFSAERPKGSFSTLEIQRTEQGDSAMYLCASSLAWTGNTGELFFGEGSRLTVL.

The chain links TRBV4-1 to TRBJ2-2; D remains ambiguous. The CDR3 has 15 amino acids. Trimming pared 0 bases from V and 4 bases from J, leaving 9 bases between. Germline-derived CDR1 and CDR2 are MGHRA and YSYEKL. The CDR3 nucleotides read TGCGCCAGCAGCCAAGATGCGGTTATCACCGGGGAGCTGTTTTTT. Translated, it gives CASSQDAVITGELFF.